The entry below describes one T cell receptor beta chain. Its antigen is unidentified. These data are taken from a study of OX40 agonist ivuxolimab in advanced cancers. Study-level findings and limits: At 0.1 to 3.0 mg/kg, clonal expansion of CD4+ and CD8+ blood T cells had occurred by week 6.

This CDR3 is built from 13 residues. Trimming pared 3 bases from V and 6 bases from J, leaving 9 bases between. The V gene's germline CDR1 is SGHTA and CDR2 FQGTGA. Data came from immunoSEQ multiplex PCR; TCRdb stores just in-frame clones and leaves some out. The sample includes some 45,000 clones, approximately 90% of them seen just once. The chain joins TRBV7-3 to TRBJ2-1, with D possibly being TRBD1 (5 bases). The sample in question was CD4+ or CD8+ T cells sorted from blood, obtained in a trial of the OX40 agonist ivuxolimab. The TCR was taken from an adult with an advanced solid tumor such as melanoma, head and neck, liver or kidney cancer. CDR3 loop: CASSFLRVNEQFF. Written as DNA, the CDR3 is TGTGCCAGCAGCTTTCTCAGGGTCAATGAGCAGTTCTTC.